Detailed here is one T cell receptor beta chain. Its target is not known. CDR3 length: 16 amino acids. CDR1 is ENHRY and CDR2 is SYGVKD in the germline V gene. The ends lost 5 bases at V and 6 bases at J; junction bases unmatched: 5. The data were obtained in a study of T cells in Graves' hyperthyroidism and ophthalmopathy. Amplification of TCR beta CDR3 regions was performed using RNA transcripts as template. The HTBI set primed first-round TCR CDR3 RT-PCR. TCRdb independently ran MiXCR on the multiplex PCR reads; one entry per CDR3 protein. Of approximately 330,000 distinct CDR3 sequences in the sample, around 15% were seen once. Points from the study as a whole: Blood held most thyroid clonotypes expanded above 0.001 frequency.

This chain connects TRBV10-3 to TRBJ2-2; 14 bases fit TRBD2. The material sequenced was blood. The TCR was taken from a woman in her thirties or forties with Graves' ophthalmopathy. The CDR3 reads CAISKGTSGGAGELFF. DNA of the CDR3: TGTGCCATCAGTAAAGGGACTAGCGGGGGAGCCGGGGAGCTGTTTTTT.